Given below is one TCR beta chain in context. The germline CDR1 and CDR2 sequences are SNHLY and FYNNEI. J lost 6 bases, V lost 5 bases, and 2 bases had no gene match. The CDR3 loop spans 14 amino acids. As handled by the study authors: Quantification of nucleated cells was approximated via reference gene primer amplification. The table came from immunoSEQ multiplex PCR; TCRdb's copy has only in-frame clones and leaves some out. The V and J calls and clone size come from that table; D and trimming were worked out from the DNA. The sample has 5,500 to 7,500 clones, about 88% seen once; the top ten hold approximately 8%. This sample was included in a study of blood T cell repertoires in COVID-19. Whole-study context: Researchers got acute and convalescent COVID-19 samples from the United States, Italy and Spain. In each case, the material was cDNA or gDNA derived from T cells, B-cell-depleted T cells, or PBMCs.

The gene calls are TRBV2 and TRBJ1-6; 9 bases match TRBD1. The sample comprised peripheral blood. The TCR originated in a human donor in a cohort sampled during active COVID-19. The donor label of this sample is uncertain. The CDR3 loop reads CASSRDRVNSPLHF. The CDR3 bases are TGTGCCAGCAGTCGGGACAGGGTTAATTCACCCCTCCACTTT. Full variable domain (remainder filled in from reference TRBV2 and TRBJ1-6): EPEVTQTPSHQVTQMGQEVILRCVPISNHLYFYWYRQILGQKVEFLVSFYNNEISEKSEIFDDQFSVERPDGSNFTLKIRSTKLEDSAMYFCASSRDRVNSPLHFGNGTRLTVT.